One sample yielded the 27 T cell receptor beta chains listed below, sequenced in a study of cytotoxic CD8 clonotypes in ibrutinib-treated CLL. Sequenced by immunoSEQ multiplex PCR; TCRdb stores in-frame clones only, minus some. The sample lists fewer than 85,000 clones; around 79% were seen once. Source: PBMCs, taken after 12 months of ibrutinib treatment. The receptor source for this set is a human donor with chronic lymphocytic leukemia.

V is TRBV6-1 and J is TRBJ2-7, with 10 bases that match TRBD1. V lost 6 bases to trimming and J lost 5 bases; unmatched junction nucleotides: 10. The CDR3 loop spans 15 amino acids. CDR1 and CDR2 from the germline V gene are MNHNS and SASEGT. CDR3 sequence (DNA): TGTGCCAGCAGATTTGGGGACAGGGGTTCGAACGAGCAGTACTTC. Its protein is CASRFGDRGSNEQYF.

CDR3 coding DNA: TGTGCCAGCTCAAACCAACAGGGTAACTCTGGAAACACCATATATTTT. As protein: CASSNQQGNSGNTIYF. The chain joins TRBV18 to TRBJ1-3, with D perhaps matching TRBD1 (6 bases). Germline-derived CDR1 and CDR2 are KGHSH and LQKENI. This CDR3 is built from 16 residues. Trimming took off 5 bases at V and 0 bases at J, with 14 bases between the two ends.

The chain recombines TRBV19 with TRBJ2-7, with D possibly being TRBD1 or TRBD2 (7 bases each). Per germline, CDR1 LNHDA and CDR2 SQIVND (reference sequence). CDR3 size: 12 residues. The V gene lost 10 bases and the J gene lost 5 bases, with 15 bases spanning the gap. CDR3 sequence reads: CATQGGDHEQYF. The CDR3 DNA sequence: TGTGCCACCCAGGGGGGGGACCACGAGCAGTACTTC. The variable domain in full, completed from reference TRBV19 and TRBJ2-7, reads DGGITQSPKYLFRKEGQNVTLSCEQNLNHDAMYWYRQDPGQGLRLIYYSQIVNDFQKGDIAEGYSVSREKKESFPLTVTSAQKNPTAFYLCATQGGDHEQYFGPGTRLTVT.

V gene TRBV5-4 combines with J gene TRBJ1-5; D is undetermined. Trimming left V 0 bases short and J 3 bases short, with 7 bases between. Germline CDR1 SGHNT, CDR2 YYREEE (reference sequence). The CDR3 consists of 14 residues. The CDR3 here is CASSLDVTNQPQHF. The CDR3 nucleotides are TGTGCCAGCAGCTTGGACGTCACCAATCAGCCCCAGCATTTT. The full variable domain, in which reference TRBV5-4 and TRBJ1-5 provide the parts outside the CDR3, is ETGVTQSPTHLIKTRGQQVTLRCSSQSGHNTVSWYQQALGQGPQFIFQYYREEENGRGNFPPRFSGLQFPNYSSELNVNALELDDSALYLCASSLDVTNQPQHFGDGTRLSIL.

This chain uses TRBV7-2 with TRBJ2-6; D gene unclear. Trimming took off 5 bases at V and 4 bases at J, with 9 bases between the two ends. CDR1 is SGHTA and CDR2 is FQGNSA in the germline V gene. This CDR3 has 14 amino acids. The CDR3 loop reads CASSRQSGANVLTF. Written as DNA, the CDR3 is TGTGCCAGCAGCCGACAATCAGGGGCCAACGTCCTGACTTTC.

The chain combines TRBV4-2 with TRBJ1-2, with a weak D call TRBD1 (6 bases). This CDR3 has 16 residues. Trimming removed 0 bases at V and 3 bases at J, with 14 bases between. Per germline, CDR1 LGHNA and CDR2 YNFKEQ. CDR3 sequence reads: CASSQDGGGPHYGYTF. The DNA for the CDR3 is TGTGCCAGCAGCCAAGATGGGGGGGGCCCACACTATGGCTACACCTTC.

A remark on this clone: Other DNA sequences from this sample encode an identical CDR3 as well. The V and J genes are TRBV9 and TRBJ2-1, with unresolved D. With 0 bases removed from V and 0 bases from J, the gap between germline ends came to 7 bases. In germline, CDR1 is SGDLS, CDR2 YYNGEE. This CDR3 comprises 15 residues. The CDR3 sequence: CASSVGGNSYNEQFF. The CDR3 DNA reads as TGTGCCAGCAGCGTAGGTGGTAACTCCTACAATGAGCAGTTCTTC. Full variable domain (outside the CDR3, taken from reference TRBV9 and TRBJ2-1): DSGVTQTPKHLITATGQRVTLRCSPRSGDLSVYWYQQSLDQGLQFLIQYYNGEERAKGNILERFSAQQFPDLHSELNLSSLELGDSALYFCASSVGGNSYNEQFFGPGTRLTVL.

Only a few counts were recorded for this clone. Here the CDR3 DNA reads TGTGCCAGCGCCCTTTCGTGGGGGCTTACAGATACGCAGTATTTT. Translation gives CASALSWGLTDTQYF. The chain is built from TRBV9 and TRBJ2-3; TRBD1 is a possible D gene (6 bases). The CDR3 runs to 15 residues. Trimming took off 7 bases at V and 3 bases at J, with 18 bases between the two ends. CDR1 is SGDLS, CDR2 YYNGEE, per germline.

Only a few counts were recorded for this clone. The V and J genes are TRBV6-4 and TRBJ2-3; 8 bases match TRBD1. J was trimmed by 5 bases and V by 5 bases; bases with no gene match: 12. The CDR3 is 16 residues long. CDR1 MRHNA and CDR2 SNTAGT come from the germline V gene. The CDR3, as DNA: TGTGCCAGCAGTTACTGGACAGGGAGCCAACAAGATACGCAGTATTTT. Amino acids: CASSYWTGSQQDTQYF.

The chain recombines TRBV19 with TRBJ2-1; 12 bases map to TRBD2. CDR3 size: 16 residues. V was pared by 1 base and J by 9 bases, with 7 bases of the junction left unmatched. The germline gives CDR1 LNHDA, CDR2 SQIVND (reference sequence). The CDR3: CASSIVGLAGGVEQFF. The CDR3 coding sequence is TGTGCCAGTAGTATAGTGGGTCTAGCGGGAGGGGTTGAGCAGTTCTTC.

This chain connects TRBV30 to TRBJ1-5; D is uncertain. The germline V and J ends were trimmed by 0 bases and 10 bases, with 13 bases remaining between them. This CDR3 is 13 amino acids long. CDR1 and CDR2 (germline): GTSNPN, SVGIG (reference sequence). For the CDR3, the DNA is TGTGCCTGGAGTGTGGAATCCCGAAGCCCCCAGCATTTT. As protein: CAWSVESRSPQHF.

This clone was seen a few times. V usage is TRBV9 and J usage is TRBJ1-6; D might be TRBD1 (6 bases). The CDR3 totals 16 residues. Germline V gene sequence: CDR1 SGDLS, CDR2 YYNGEE. V lost 0 bases and J lost 7, with 14 bases in between. CDR3 protein: CASSVGGSRGNSPLHF. The DNA of the CDR3 is TGTGCCAGCAGCGTAGGAGGGTCCAGGGGCAATTCACCCCTCCACTTT.

The chain links TRBV10-3 to TRBJ2-1, with 11 positions matching TRBD2. Germline V gene data show CDR1 as ENHRY and CDR2 as SYGVKD. The CDR3 runs to 15 residues. The J segment lost 4 bases and the V segment lost 7 bases, leaving 6 bases of the junction unmatched. Here the CDR3 DNA reads TGTGCCATCACCTCGCTAGCGGGGGGATACAATGAGCAGTTCTTC. This gives the protein CAITSLAGGYNEQFF.

Here the CDR3 reads CASSSHSGRSWTNYGYTF. Here the CDR3 DNA reads TGTGCCAGCAGCTCCCATTCGGGCAGGTCCTGGACTAACTATGGCTACACCTTC. The V call is TRBV7-9, the J call TRBJ1-2; D unresolved. From germline, CDR1 is SEHNR and CDR2 FQNEAQ (reference sequence). V lost 4 bases to trimming and J lost 0 bases, with 21 bases between them. The CDR3 is 18 amino acids.

CDR3 DNA sequence: TGTGCCAGTAGTATGCGGCAGGGGGCACCCGGTGAAAAACTGTTTTTT. Protein sequence: CASSMRQGAPGEKLFF. The J gene is TRBJ1-4, the V gene TRBV19; 8 nucleotides line up with TRBD1. The V and J ends lost 3 bases and 7 bases, in that order; junction bases with no gene match: 10. Germline V gene sequence: CDR1 LNHDA, CDR2 SQIVND (reference sequence). This CDR3 is 16 amino acids long.

The chain joins TRBV19 to TRBJ2-3; 9 positions agree with TRBD1. CDR3 length equals 17 residues. With V trimmed by 6 bases and J by 1 base, 11 bases remained unmatched. Germline CDR1 reads LNHDA; CDR2 reads SQIVND (reference sequence). The CDR3 loop is CASRKVGTGTRTDTQYF. CDR3 DNA sequence: TGTGCCAGTAGGAAGGTCGGGACAGGGACGCGCACAGATACGCAGTATTTT.

This chain connects TRBV4-3 to TRBJ2-1; 7 bases are shared with TRBD2. The ends lost 3 bases at V and 2 bases at J; junction bases unmatched: 13. The CDR3 is made up of 18 amino acids. The germline V gene encodes CDR1 LGHNA and CDR2 YSLEER. The CDR3 region is CASSHPREASTPYNEQFF. CDR3 nucleotide sequence: TGCGCCAGCAGCCACCCCCGGGAGGCCTCGACCCCCTACAATGAGCAGTTCTTC.

The V and J genes are TRBV28 and TRBJ1-4; possible D gene TRBD1, 5 bases. CDR3 length equals 17 residues. Germline CDR1 and CDR2: MDHEN and SYDVKM. V was shortened by 1 base and J by 5 bases, with 17 bases between the two germline ends. The DNA of the CDR3 is TGTGCCAGCAGTTTATCCTACCGGGGTGGGGGAAATGAAAAACTGTTTTTT. Amino acids: CASSLSYRGGGNEKLFF. Supplemented by reference TRBV28 and TRBJ1-4, the full variable domain reads DVKVTQSSRYLVKRTGEKVFLECVQDMDHENMFWYRQDPGLGLRLIYFSYDVKMKEKGDIPEGYSVSREKKERFSLILESASTNQTSMYLCASSLSYRGGGNEKLFFGSGTQLSVL.

This chain joins TRBV6-1 and TRBJ2-2; D is unclear. Looked up from germline, CDR1 is MNHNS and CDR2 is SASEGT. The CDR3 is made up of 12 amino acids. V was pared by 6 bases and J by 3 bases, with 5 bases between. CDR3 coding DNA: TGTGCCAGCAGGCCCCACACCGGGGAGCTGTTTTTT. Translated: CASRPHTGELFF.

A word on this clone: This same CDR3 is encoded by further DNA sequences in the sample. The V and J genes are TRBV11-3 and TRBJ2-7; D remains unclear. Germline CDR1 is SGHNT and CDR2 is YENEEA. V lost 1 base and J 2 bases, leaving 6 bases between the germline ends. CDR3 length: 13 amino acids. The CDR3 sequence is CASSLGQTYEQYF. CDR3 DNA: TGTGCCAGCAGCTTAGGGCAGACCTACGAGCAGTACTTC.

V gene TRBV29-1 combines with J gene TRBJ2-5; 7 bases are shared with TRBD1. This CDR3 is 13 amino acids long. The V segment lost 7 bases and the J segment 1 base; nucleotides outside the gene matches: 6. Germline V CDR1 and CDR2: SQVTM, ANQGSEA. The CDR3 loop is CSAARDSQETQYF. The CDR3 DNA follows: TGCAGCGCCGCCAGGGACAGCCAAGAGACCCAGTACTTC.

The J gene is TRBJ2-3, the V gene TRBV14; 7 bases are shared with TRBD1. CDR3 length equals 15 residues. With 3 bases clipped from V and 5 bases from J, the junction kept 8 bases outside the gene matches. Germline assignment: CDR1 SGHDN and CDR2 FVKESK. The CDR3, as DNA: TGTGCCAGCAGCCAGGGGGCCAGGGGGAGAGATACGCAGTATTTT. It translates to CASSQGARGRDTQYF.

J is TRBJ1-4 and V is TRBV19; D ambiguous. V lost 6 bases and J lost 3, with 11 bases in between. This CDR3 is built from 14 residues. CDR1 is LNHDA and CDR2 is SQIVND in the germline V gene (reference sequence). CDR3 amino acids: CASRQRPPNEKLFF. Written as DNA, the CDR3 is TGTGCCAGTAGGCAGCGTCCGCCTAATGAAAAACTGTTTTTT. The full variable domain, in which reference TRBV19 and TRBJ1-4 provide the parts outside the CDR3, is DGGITQSPKYLFRKEGQNVTLSCEQNLNHDAMYWYRQDPGQGLRLIYYSQIVNDFQKGDIAEGYSVSREKKESFPLTVTSAQKNPTAFYLCASRQRPPNEKLFFGSGTQLSVL.

This clone was picked up one time. This rearrangement joins TRBV6-1 to TRBJ1-5, with a tentative D call TRBD1 (6 bases). The CDR3 totals 14 residues. Germline CDR1 is MNHNS and CDR2 is SASEGT. V lost 6 bases and J 3 bases, leaving 12 bases between the germline ends. CDR3 sequence: CASRSGGTNQPQHF. The CDR3 coding sequence is TGTGCCAGCAGGTCCGGGGGCACCAATCAGCCCCAGCATTTT.

In this sample, this clone turned up a few times. The J gene is TRBJ2-5, the V gene TRBV5-1; D is undetermined. Germline V lookup: CDR1 SGHRS, CDR2 YFSETQ. The CDR3 is 12 amino acids. V was shortened by 4 bases and J by 0 bases, with 4 bases between the two germline ends. The CDR3, as DNA: TGCGCCAGCAGCGCCAACCAAGAGACCCAGTACTTC. Its translation: CASSANQETQYF.

The table lists this clone with a few counts. This chain links TRBV19 with TRBJ1-3; a possible D gene is TRBD1 (6 bases). This CDR3 has 15 residues. Trimming took 3 bases from V and 2 from J, leaving 11 bases between them. Germline V gives CDR1 LNHDA, CDR2 SQIVND (reference sequence). The CDR3 region is CASSIPRGTGNTIYF. The DNA for the CDR3 is TGTGCCAGTAGTATCCCCAGGGGTACTGGAAACACCATATATTTT.

V usage is TRBV7-2 and J usage is TRBJ2-7; TRBD1 might be the D (6 bases). Germline-derived CDR1 and CDR2 are SGHTA and FQGNSA. The CDR3 is 15 amino acids. The V end was cut by 5 bases, the J end by 3 bases, with 17 bases between. The CDR3 nucleotides are TGTGCCAGCAGCCGTGAGCCAGGGGTGGGCTACGAGCAGTACTTC. Protein: CASSREPGVGYEQYF. Full variable domain (remainder filled in from reference TRBV7-2 and TRBJ2-7): GAGVSQSPSNKVTEKGKDVELRCDPISGHTALYWYRQSLGQGLEFLIYFQGNSAPDKSGLPSDRFSAERTGGSVSTLTIQRTQQEDSAVYLCASSREPGVGYEQYFGPGTRLTVT.